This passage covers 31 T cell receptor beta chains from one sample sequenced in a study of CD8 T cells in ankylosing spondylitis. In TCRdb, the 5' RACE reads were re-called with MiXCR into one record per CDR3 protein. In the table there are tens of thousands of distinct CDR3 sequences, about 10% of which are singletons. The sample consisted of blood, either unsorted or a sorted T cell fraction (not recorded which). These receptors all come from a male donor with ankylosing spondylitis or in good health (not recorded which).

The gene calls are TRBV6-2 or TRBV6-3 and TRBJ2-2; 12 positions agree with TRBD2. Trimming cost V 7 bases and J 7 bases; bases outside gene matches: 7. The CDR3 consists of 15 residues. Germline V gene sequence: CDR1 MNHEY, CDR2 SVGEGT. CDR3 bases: TGTGCCAGCACTAGCGGGGGGGCCCGGGTCGGGGAGCTGTTTTTT. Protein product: CASTSGGARVGELFF.

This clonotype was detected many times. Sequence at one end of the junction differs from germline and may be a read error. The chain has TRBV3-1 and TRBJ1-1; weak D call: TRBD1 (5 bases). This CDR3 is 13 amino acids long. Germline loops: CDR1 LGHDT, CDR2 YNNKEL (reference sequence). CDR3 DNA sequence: TGTGCAAGCAAGATAGGGGAGGGCACTGAAGCTTTCTTT. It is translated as CASKIGEGTEAFF.

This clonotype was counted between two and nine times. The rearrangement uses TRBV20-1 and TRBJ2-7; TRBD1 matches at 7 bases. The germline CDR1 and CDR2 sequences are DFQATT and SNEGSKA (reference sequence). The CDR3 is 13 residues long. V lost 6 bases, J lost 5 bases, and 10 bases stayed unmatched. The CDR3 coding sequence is TGCAGTGCGCGTGACAGGGTTCCGAACGAGCAGTACTTC. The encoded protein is CSARDRVPNEQYF.

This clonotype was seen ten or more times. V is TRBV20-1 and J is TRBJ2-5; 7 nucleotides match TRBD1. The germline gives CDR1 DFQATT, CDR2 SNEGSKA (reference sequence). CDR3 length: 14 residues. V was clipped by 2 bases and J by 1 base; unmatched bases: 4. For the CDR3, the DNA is TGCAGTGCTAGAACCGGGACAGTCCAAGAGACCCAGTACTTC. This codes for CSARTGTVQETQYF.

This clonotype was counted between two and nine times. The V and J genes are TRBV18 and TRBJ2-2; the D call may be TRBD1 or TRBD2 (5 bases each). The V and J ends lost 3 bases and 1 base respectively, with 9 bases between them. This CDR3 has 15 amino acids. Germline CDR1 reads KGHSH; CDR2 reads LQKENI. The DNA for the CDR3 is TGTGCCAGCTCACCGAGGGGCTTGAACACCGGGGAGCTGTTTTTT. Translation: CASSPRGLNTGELFF.

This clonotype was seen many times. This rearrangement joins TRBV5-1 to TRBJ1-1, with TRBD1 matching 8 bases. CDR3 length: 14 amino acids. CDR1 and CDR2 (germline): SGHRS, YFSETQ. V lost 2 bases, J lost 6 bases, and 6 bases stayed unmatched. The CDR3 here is CASSFYRGAPEAFF. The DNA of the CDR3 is TGCGCCAGCAGCTTCTACAGGGGGGCCCCTGAAGCTTTCTTT. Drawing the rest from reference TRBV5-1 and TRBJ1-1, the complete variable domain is KAGVTQTPRYLIKTRGQQVTLSCSPISGHRSVSWYQQTPGQGLQFLFEYFSETQRNKGNFPGRFSGRQFSNSRSEMNVSTLELGDSALYLCASSFYRGAPEAFFGQGTRLTVV.

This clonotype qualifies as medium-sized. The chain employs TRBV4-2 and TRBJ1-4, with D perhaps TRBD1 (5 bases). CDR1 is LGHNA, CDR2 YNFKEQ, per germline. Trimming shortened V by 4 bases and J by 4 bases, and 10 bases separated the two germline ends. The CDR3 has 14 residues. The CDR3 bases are TGTGCCAGCAGCCCAGGGACGTTTAATGAAAAACTGTTTTTT. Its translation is CASSPGTFNEKLFF.

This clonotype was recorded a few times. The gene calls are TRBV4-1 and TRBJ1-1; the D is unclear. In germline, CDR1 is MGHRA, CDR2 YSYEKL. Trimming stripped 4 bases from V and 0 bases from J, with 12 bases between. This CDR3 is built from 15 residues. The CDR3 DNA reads TGCGCCAGCAGCCGCGGAGAGGGAGTGAACACTGAAGCTTTCTTT. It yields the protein CASSRGEGVNTEAFF.

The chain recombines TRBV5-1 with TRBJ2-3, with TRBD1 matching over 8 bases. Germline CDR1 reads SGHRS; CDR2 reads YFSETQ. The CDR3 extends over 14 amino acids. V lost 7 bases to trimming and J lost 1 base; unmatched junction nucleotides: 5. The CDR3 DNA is TGCGCCAGCGGGCCGGGACAGGGCACAGATACGCAGTATTTT. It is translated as CASGPGQGTDTQYF. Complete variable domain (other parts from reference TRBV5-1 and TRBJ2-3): KAGVTQTPRYLIKTRGQQVTLSCSPISGHRSVSWYQQTPGQGLQFLFEYFSETQRNKGNFPGRFSGRQFSNSRSEMNVSTLELGDSALYLCASGPGQGTDTQYFGPGTRLTVL.

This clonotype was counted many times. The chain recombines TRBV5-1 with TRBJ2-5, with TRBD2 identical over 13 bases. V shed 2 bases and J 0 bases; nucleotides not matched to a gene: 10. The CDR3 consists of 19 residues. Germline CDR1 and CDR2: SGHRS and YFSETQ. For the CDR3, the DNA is TGCGCCAGCAGCTTATATCCGGGACTAGCGGGGAGAAACCAAGAGACCCAGTACTTC. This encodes CASSLYPGLAGRNQETQYF.

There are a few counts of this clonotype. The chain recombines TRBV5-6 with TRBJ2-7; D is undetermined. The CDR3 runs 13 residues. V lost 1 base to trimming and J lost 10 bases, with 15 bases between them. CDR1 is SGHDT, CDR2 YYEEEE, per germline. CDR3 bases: TGTGCCAGCAGCTTGAATCTCCGATCTTTCCAGTACTTC. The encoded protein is CASSLNLRSFQYF.

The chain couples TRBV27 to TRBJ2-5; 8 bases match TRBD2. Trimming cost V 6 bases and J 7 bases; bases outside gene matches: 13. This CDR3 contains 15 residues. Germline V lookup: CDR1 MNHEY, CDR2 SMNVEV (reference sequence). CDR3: CASSSAGAGRRTQYF. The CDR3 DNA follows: TGTGCCAGCAGCTCAGCGGGGGCCGGTAGAAGGACCCAGTACTTC.

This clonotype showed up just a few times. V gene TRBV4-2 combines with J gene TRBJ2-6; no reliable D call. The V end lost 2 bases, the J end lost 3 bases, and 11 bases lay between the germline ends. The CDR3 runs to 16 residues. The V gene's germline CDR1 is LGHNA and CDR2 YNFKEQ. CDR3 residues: CASSQQWTIGANVLTF. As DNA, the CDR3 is TGTGCCAGCAGCCAACAATGGACGATTGGGGCCAACGTCCTGACTTTC.

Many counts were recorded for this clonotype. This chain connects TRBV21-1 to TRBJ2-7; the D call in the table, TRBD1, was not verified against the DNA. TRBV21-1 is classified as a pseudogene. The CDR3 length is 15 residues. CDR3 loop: CASSNRTGNSYEQYF. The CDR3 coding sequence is TGTGCCAGCAGCAATCGGACAGGCAACTCCTACGAGCAGTACTTC.

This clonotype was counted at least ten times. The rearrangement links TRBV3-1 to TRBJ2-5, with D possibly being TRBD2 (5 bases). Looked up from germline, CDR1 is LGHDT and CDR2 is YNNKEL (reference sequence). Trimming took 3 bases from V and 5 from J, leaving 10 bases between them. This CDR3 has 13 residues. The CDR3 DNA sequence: TGTGCCAGCAGCCAGCGTGGGGAGGAGACCCAGTACTTC. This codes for CASSQRGEETQYF.

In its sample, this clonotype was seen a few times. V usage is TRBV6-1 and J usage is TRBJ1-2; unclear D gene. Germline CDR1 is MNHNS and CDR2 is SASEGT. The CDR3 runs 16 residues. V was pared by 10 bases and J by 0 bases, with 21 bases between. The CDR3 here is CATASRGPIANYGYTF. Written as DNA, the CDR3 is TGTGCCACCGCGAGCCGGGGTCCGATAGCTAACTATGGCTACACCTTC.

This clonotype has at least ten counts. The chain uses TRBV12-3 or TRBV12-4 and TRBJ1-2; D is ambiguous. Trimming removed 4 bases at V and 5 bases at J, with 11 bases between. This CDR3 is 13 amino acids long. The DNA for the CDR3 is TGTGCCAGCAGTTGGAGGGAGAGATATGGCTACACCTTC. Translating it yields CASSWRERYGYTF.

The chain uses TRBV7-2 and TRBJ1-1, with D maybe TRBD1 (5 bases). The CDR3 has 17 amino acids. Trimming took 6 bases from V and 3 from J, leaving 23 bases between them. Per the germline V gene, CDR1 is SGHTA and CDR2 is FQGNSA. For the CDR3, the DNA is TGTGCCAGCAGGAGGAGGGCAGCGTTCGTGGGGGACACTGAAGCTTTCTTT. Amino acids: CASRRRAAFVGDTEAFF.

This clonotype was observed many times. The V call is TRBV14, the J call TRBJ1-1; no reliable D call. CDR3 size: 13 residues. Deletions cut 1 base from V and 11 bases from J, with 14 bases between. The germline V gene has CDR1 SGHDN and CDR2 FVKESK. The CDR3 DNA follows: TGTGCCAGCAGCCAAGCCCGCGGCGGGTCGGCTTTCTTT. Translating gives CASSQARGGSAFF.

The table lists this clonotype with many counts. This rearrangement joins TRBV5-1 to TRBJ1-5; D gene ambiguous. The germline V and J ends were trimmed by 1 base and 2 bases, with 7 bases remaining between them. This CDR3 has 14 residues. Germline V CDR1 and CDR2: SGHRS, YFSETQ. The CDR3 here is CASSLYRGNQPQHF. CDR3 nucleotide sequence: TGCGCCAGCAGCTTGTACCGCGGCAATCAGCCCCAGCATTTT.

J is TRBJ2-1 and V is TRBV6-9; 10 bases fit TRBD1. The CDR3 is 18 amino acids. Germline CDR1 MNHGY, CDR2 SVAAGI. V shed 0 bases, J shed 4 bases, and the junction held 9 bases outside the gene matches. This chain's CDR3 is CASSYSPFRQGAYNEQFF. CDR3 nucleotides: TGTGCCAGCAGTTATTCACCCTTTCGACAGGGGGCTTACAATGAGCAGTTCTTC.

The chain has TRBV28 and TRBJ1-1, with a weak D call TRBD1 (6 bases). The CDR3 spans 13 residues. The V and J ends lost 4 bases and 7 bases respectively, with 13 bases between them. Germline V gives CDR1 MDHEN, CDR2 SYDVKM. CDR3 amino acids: CASSYNRDGEAFF. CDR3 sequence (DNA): TGTGCCAGCAGTTACAACAGGGACGGTGAAGCTTTCTTT.

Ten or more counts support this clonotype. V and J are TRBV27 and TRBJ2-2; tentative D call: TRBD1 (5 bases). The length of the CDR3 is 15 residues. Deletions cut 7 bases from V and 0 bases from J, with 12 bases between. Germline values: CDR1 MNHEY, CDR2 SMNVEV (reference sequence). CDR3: CASTNRPANTGELFF. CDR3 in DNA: TGTGCCAGCACGAACAGGCCCGCGAACACCGGGGAGCTGTTTTTT.

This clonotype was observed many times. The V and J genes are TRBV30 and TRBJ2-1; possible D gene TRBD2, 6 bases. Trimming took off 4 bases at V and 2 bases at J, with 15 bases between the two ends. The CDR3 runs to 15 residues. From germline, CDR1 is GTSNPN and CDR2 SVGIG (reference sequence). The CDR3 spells CAWTGRGTPYNEQFF. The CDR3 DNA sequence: TGTGCCTGGACCGGGAGAGGGACGCCCTACAATGAGCAGTTCTTC. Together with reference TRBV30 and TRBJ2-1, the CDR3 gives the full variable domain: SQTIHQWPATLVQPVGSPLSLECTVEGTSNPNLYWYRQAAGRGLQLLFYSVGIGQISSEVPQNLSASRPQDRQFILSSKKLLLSDSGFYLCAWTGRGTPYNEQFFGPGTRLTVL.

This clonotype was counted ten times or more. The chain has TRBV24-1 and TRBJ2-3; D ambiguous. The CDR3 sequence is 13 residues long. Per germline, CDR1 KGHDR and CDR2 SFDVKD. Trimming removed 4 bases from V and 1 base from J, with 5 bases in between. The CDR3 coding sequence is TGTGCCACCAGTGACCCTGGCACAGATACGCAGTATTTT. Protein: CATSDPGTDTQYF.

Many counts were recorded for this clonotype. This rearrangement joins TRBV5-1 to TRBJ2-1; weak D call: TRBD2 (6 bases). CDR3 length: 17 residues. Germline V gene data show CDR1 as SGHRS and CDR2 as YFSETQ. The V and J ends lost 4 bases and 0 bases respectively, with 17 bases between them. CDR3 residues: CASSVWGDQSSYNEQFF. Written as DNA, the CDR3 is TGCGCCAGCAGCGTATGGGGGGACCAGAGCTCCTACAATGAGCAGTTCTTC.

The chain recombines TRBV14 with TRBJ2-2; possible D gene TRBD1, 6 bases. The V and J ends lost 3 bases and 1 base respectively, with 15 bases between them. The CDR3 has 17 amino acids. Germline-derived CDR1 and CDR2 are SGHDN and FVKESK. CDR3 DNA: TGTGCCAGCAGCCAGTGGGGGCAGACCTTGAACACCGGGGAGCTGTTTTTT. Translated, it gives CASSQWGQTLNTGELFF. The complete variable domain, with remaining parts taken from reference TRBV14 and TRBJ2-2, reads EAGVTQFPSHSVIEKGQTVTLRCDPISGHDNLYWYRRVMGKEIKFLLHFVKESKQDESGMPNNRFLAERTGGTYSTLKVQPAELEDSGVYFCASSQWGQTLNTGELFFGEGSRLTVL.

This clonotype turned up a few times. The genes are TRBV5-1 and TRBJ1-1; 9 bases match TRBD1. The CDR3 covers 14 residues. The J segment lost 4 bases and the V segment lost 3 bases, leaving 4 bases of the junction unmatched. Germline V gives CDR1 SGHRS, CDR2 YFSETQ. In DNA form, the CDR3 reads TGCGCCAGCAGCTCGGGACAGGGCGGCACTGAAGCTTTCTTT. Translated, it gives CASSSGQGGTEAFF.

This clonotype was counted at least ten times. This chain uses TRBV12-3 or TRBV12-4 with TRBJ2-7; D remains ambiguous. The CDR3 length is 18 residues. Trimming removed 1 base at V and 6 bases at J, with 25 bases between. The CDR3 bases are TGTGCCAGCAGTTTAGTCGCAGGACCGTCGGCCCACAAGGGCGAGCAGTACTTC. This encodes CASSLVAGPSAHKGEQYF.

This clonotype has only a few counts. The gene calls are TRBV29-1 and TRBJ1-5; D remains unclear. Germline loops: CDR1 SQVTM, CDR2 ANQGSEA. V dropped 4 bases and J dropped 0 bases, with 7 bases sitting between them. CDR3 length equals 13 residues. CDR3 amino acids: CSVAYNSNQPQHF. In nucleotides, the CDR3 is TGCAGCGTTGCTTACAATAGCAATCAGCCCCAGCATTTT. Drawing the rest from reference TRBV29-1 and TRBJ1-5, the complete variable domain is SAVISQKPSRDICQRGTSLTIQCQVDSQVTMMFWYRQQPGQSLTLIATANQGSEATYESGFVIDKFPISRPNLTFSTLTVSNMSPEDSSIYLCSVAYNSNQPQHFGDGTRLSIL.

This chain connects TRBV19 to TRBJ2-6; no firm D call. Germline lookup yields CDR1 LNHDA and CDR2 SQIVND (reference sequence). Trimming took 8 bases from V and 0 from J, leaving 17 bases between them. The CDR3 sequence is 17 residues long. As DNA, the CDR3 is TGTGCCAGTTGCACGGGTTTCATTCCCTCTGGGGCCAACGTCCTGACTTTC. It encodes CASCTGFIPSGANVLTF.